The entry that follows covers one T cell receptor (beta chain) sequence. What it binds is not known. This specimen comes from a study of blood T cells in healthy people across ages. Study observations and caveats: Age brought a roughly linear fall in TCR beta diversity measured per million T cells. TCR beta diversity was tightly associated with the proportion of naive T cells. Comparison with aged donors showed that long-lived donors had more naive CD4+ cells and higher diversity.

The CDR3 covers 16 residues. Germline V CDR1 and CDR2: MNHNY, SVGAGI (reference sequence). For the second PCR, which ran for about 7 to 11 cycles, a sample-barcoded 5' primer and a J-beta primer mix were used. A minimum of 2.5 million CDR3-containing paired-end reads was obtained for each sample. TCRdb called the 5' RACE reads again in MiXCR, with one record for every CDR3 protein. Here the sample spans hundreds of thousands of distinct CDR3 sequences, around 46% being singletons. The gene calls are TRBV6-6 and TRBJ2-1, with D unclear. The J call may be wrong; the DNA end is better matched by TRBJ2-7. The material sequenced was blood. This clonotype originated in a woman aged 55 to 70 in good health. CDR3 sequence: CASSTTLVGSYNEQYF. The CDR3, as DNA: TGTGCCAGCAGTACCACCCTCGTAGGTTCCTACAATGAGCAGTACTTC.